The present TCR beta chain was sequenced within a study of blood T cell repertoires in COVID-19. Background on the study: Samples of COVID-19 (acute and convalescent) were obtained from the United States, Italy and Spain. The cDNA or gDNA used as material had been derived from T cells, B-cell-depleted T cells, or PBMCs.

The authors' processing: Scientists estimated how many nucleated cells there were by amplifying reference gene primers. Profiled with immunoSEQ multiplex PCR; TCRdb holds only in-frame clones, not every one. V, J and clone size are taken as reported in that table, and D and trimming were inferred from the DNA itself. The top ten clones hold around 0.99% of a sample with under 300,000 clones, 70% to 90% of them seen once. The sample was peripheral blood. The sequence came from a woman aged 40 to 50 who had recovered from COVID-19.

The CDR3 loop is CASSAGAGAGADTQYF. In DNA, the CDR3 is TGTGCCAGCAGCGCAGGGGCGGGAGCAGGGGCAGATACGCAGTATTTT. The V and J genes are TRBV11-3 and TRBJ2-3; weak D call: TRBD2 (7 bases). The CDR3 contains 16 residues. Germline CDR1 reads SGHNT; CDR2 reads YENEEA. Trimming removed 5 bases from V and 4 bases from J, with 19 bases in between.